This T cell receptor (beta chain) was identified during a study of T cell responses to AZD1222 COVID-19 vaccine. Concerning this clone: Antigen unknown.

This CDR3 contains 15 residues. J lost 5 bases, V lost 3 bases, and 10 bases had no gene match. The germline V gene encodes CDR1 SGHRS and CDR2 YFSETQ. Clones were read by immunoSEQ multiplex PCR, and TCRdb kept only the in-frame ones, dropping some. The sample lists tens of thousands of clones; over 75% were seen once. Findings and caveats of the study: Females outnumbered males among donors, who were mostly white British; clonal diversity was possibly underestimated. Spike-wide vaccine-associated CD4 TCRs dominated at 160-218 and 743-854. No repertoire was sampled before or during the peak T cell response, only after it. Close to half of spike-specific TCRs reportedly recognize unmutated variant regions.

Sequenced here: peripheral blood, sampled on day 0 of AZD1222 vaccination. The chain joins TRBV5-1 to TRBJ2-5; 7 bases fit TRBD1. The clonotype originates from an adult in good health. The CDR3 region has the DNA TGCGCCAGCAGCTGGGAGACAGGGTTAGGGGAGACCCAGTACTTC. The encoded protein is CASSWETGLGETQYF.